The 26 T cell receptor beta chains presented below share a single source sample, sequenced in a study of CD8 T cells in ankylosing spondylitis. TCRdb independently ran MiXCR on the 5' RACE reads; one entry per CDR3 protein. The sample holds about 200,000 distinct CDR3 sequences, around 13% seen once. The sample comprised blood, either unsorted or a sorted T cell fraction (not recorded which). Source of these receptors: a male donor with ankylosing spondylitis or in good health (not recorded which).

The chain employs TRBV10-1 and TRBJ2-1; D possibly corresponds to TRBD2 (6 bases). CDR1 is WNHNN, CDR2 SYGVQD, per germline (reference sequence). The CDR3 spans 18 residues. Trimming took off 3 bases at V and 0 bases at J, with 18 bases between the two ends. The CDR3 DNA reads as TGCGCCAGCAGTGAACCCCTTAGCGGAATCACCTCCTACAATGAGCAGTTCTTC. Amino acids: CASSEPLSGITSYNEQFF.

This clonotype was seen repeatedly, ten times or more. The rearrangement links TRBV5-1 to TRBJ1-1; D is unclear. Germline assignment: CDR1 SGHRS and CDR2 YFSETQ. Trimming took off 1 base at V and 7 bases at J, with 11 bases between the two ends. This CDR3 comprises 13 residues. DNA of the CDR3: TGCGCCAGCAGCTTGCCAAGGGAGGGTGAAGCTTTCTTT. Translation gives CASSLPREGEAFF.

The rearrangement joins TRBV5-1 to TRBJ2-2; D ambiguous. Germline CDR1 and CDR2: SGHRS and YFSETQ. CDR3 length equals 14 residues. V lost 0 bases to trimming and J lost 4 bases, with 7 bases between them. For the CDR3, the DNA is TGCGCCAGCAGCTTGGTAATGGGCACCGGGGAGCTGTTTTTT. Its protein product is CASSLVMGTGELFF.

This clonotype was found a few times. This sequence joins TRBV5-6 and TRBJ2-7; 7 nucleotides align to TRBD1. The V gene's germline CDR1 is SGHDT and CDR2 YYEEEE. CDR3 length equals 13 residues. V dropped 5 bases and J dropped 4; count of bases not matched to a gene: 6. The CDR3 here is CASSEGALYEQYF. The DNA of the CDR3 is TGTGCCAGCAGTGAGGGGGCTTTGTACGAGCAGTACTTC.

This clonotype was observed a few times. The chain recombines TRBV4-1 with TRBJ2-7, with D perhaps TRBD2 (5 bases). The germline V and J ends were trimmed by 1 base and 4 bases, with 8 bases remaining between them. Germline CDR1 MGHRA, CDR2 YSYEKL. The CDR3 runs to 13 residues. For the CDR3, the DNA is TGCGCCAGCAGCCAAGGGCCGGGGTACGAGCAGTACTTC. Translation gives CASSQGPGYEQYF.

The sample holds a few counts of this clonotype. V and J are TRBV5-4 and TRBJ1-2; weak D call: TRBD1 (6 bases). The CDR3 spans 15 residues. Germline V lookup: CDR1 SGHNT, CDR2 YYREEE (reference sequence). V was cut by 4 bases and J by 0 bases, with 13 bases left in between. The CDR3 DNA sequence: TGTGCCAGCAGCCACTCAGGGGAACCTAACTATGGCTACACCTTC. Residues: CASSHSGEPNYGYTF.

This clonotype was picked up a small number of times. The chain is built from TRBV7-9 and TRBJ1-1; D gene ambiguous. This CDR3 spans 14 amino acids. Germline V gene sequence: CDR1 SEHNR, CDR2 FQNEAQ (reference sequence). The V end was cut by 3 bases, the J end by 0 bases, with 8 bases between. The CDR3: CASSFSNMNTEAFF. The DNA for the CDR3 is TGTGCCAGCAGCTTTTCGAATATGAACACTGAAGCTTTCTTT.

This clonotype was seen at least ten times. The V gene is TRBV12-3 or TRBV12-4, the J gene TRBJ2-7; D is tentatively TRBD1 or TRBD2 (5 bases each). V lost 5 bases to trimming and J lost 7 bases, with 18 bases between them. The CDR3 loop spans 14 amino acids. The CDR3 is CASSILRETGEQYF. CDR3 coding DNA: TGTGCCAGCAGTATACTCAGGGAGACGGGGGAGCAGTACTTC.

In DNA, the CDR3 is TGTGCCAGCAAGGAGGGGGGTTACAATGAGCAGTTCTTC. Protein: CASKEGGYNEQFF. The V and J genes are TRBV6-1 and TRBJ2-1, with D perhaps given as TRBD1 or TRBD2 (6 bases each). The CDR3 is made up of 13 amino acids. Germline V gene data show CDR1 as MNHNS and CDR2 as SASEGT. The V end lost 7 bases, the J end lost 4 bases, and 11 bases lay between the germline ends.

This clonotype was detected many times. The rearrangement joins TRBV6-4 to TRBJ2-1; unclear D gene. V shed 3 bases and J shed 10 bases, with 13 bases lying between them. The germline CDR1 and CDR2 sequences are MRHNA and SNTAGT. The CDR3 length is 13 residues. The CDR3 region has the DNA TGTGCCAGCAGTGAATCCAGCCTGGGAGAGCAGTTCTTC. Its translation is CASSESSLGEQFF.

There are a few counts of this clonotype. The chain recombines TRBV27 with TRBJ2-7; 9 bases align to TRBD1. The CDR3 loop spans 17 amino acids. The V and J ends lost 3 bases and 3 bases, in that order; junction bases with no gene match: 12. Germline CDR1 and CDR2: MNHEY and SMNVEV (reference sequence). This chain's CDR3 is CASSLTEGQGKDYEQYF. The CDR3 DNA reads TGTGCCAGCAGTTTGACCGAGGGACAGGGTAAGGACTACGAGCAGTACTTC.

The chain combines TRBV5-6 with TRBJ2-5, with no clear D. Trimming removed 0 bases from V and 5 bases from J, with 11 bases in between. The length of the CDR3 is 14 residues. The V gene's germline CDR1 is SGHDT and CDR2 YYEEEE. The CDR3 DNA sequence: TGTGCCAGCAGCTTGGCCGGCCTGAAGGAGACCCAGTACTTC. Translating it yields CASSLAGLKETQYF.

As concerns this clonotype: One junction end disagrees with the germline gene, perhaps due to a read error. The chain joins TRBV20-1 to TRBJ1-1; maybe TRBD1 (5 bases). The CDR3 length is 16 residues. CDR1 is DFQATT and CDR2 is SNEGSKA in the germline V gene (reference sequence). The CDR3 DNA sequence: TGCTGTGCTATTGTGATTTCGACAGCCATGAACACTGAAGCTTTCTTT. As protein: CCAIVISTAMNTEAFF.

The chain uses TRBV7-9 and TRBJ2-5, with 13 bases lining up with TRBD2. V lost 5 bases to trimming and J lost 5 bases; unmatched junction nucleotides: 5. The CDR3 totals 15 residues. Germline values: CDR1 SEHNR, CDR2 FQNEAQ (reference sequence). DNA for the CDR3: TGTGCCAGCAGCGAACGGACTAGCGGGAGTGAGACCCAGTACTTC. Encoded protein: CASSERTSGSETQYF. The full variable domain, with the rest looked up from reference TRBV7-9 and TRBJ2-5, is DTGVSQNPRHKITKRGQNVTFRCDPISEHNRLYWYRQTLGQGPEFLTYFQNEAQLEKSRLLSDRFSAERPKGSFSTLEIQRTEQGDSAMYLCASSERTSGSETQYFGPGTRLLVL.

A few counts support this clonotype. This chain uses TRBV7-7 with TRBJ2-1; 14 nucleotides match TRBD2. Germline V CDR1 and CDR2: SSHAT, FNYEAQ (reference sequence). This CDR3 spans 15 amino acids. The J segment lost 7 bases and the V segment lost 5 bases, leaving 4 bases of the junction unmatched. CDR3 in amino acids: CASSAGLAGENEQFF. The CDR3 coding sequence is TGTGCCAGCAGCGCGGGACTAGCGGGGGAGAATGAGCAGTTCTTC. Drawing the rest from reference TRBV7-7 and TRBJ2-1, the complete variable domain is GAGVSQSPRYKVTKRGQDVTLRCDPISSHATLYWYQQALGQGPEFLTYFNYEAQPDKSGLPSDRFSAERPEGSISTLTIQRTEQRDSAMYRCASSAGLAGENEQFFGPGTRLTVL.

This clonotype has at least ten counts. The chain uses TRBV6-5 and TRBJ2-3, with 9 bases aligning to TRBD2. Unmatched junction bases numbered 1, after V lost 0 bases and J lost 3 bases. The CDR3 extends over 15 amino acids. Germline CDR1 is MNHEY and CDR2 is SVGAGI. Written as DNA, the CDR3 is TGTGCCAGCAGTTACTCTGCGGGAGGGACAGATACGCAGTATTTT. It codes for CASSYSAGGTDTQYF.

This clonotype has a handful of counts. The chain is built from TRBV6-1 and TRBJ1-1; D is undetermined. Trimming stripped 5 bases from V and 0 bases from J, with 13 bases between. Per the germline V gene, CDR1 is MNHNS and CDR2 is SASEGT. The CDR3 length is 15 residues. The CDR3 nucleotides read TGTGCCAGCAGTAGCAGCCTTGACATGAACACTGAAGCTTTCTTT. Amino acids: CASSSSLDMNTEAFF.

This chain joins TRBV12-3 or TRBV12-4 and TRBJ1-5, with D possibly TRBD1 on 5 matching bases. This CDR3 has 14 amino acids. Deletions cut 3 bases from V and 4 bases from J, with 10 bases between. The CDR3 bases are TGTGCCAGCAGTTTGGCAGGGAGGAATCAGCCCCAGCATTTT. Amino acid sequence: CASSLAGRNQPQHF.

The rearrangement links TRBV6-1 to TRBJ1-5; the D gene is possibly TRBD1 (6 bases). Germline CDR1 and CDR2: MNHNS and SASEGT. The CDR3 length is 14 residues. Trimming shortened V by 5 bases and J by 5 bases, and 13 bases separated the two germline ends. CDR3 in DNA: TGTGCCAGCAGTACCATAGGGGGGGATCAGCCCCAGCATTTT. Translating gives CASSTIGGDQPQHF.

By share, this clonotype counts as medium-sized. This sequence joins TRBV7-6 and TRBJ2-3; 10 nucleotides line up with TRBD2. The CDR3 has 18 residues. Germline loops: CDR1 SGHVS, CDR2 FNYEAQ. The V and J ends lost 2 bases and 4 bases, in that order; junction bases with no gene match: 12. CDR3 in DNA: TGTGCCAGCAGCTTATCTGGACTAGCGGAGACCTCCCCAGATACGCAGTATTTT. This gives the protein CASSLSGLAETSPDTQYF.

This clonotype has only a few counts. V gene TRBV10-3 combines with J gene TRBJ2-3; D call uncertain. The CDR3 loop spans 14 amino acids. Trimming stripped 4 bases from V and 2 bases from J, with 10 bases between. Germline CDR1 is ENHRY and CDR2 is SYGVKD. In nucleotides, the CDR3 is TGTGCCATCAGTGTCCCCGGAGACACAGATACGCAGTATTTT. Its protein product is CAISVPGDTDTQYF.

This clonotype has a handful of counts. CDR3 residues: CASSGHQVAGGPADTQYF. The CDR3 DNA sequence: TGCGCCAGCAGCGGACACCAGGTGGCGGGGGGGCCCGCAGATACGCAGTATTTT. The chain links TRBV5-1 to TRBJ2-3; 9 bases are shared with TRBD2. CDR3 length: 18 residues. J gave up 4 bases and V 4 bases, and 16 bases lay outside the gene matches. CDR1 and CDR2 from the germline V gene are SGHRS and YFSETQ. Combining the CDR3 with reference TRBV5-1 and TRBJ2-3 gives the whole variable domain KAGVTQTPRYLIKTRGQQVTLSCSPISGHRSVSWYQQTPGQGLQFLFEYFSETQRNKGNFPGRFSGRQFSNSRSEMNVSTLELGDSALYLCASSGHQVAGGPADTQYFGPGTRLTVL.

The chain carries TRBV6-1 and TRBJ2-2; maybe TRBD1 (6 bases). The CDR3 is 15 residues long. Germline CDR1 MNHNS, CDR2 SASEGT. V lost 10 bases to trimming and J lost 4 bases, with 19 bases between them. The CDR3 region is CATQGKAFFTGELFF. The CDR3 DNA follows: TGTGCCACACAGGGTAAAGCCTTTTTCACCGGGGAGCTGTTTTTT.

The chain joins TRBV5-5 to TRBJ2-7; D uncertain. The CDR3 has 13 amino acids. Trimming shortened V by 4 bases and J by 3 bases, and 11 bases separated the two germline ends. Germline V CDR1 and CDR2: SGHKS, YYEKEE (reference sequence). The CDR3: CASSPGPHYEQYF. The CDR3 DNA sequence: TGTGCCAGCAGCCCCGGACCCCACTACGAGCAGTACTTC. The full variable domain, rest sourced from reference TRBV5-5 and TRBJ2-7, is DAGVTQSPTHLIKTRGQQVTLRCSPISGHKSVSWYQQVLGQGPQFIFQYYEKEERGRGNFPDRFSARQFPNYSSELNVNALLLGDSALYLCASSPGPHYEQYFGPGTRLTVT.

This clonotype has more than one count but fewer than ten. The CDR3 DNA is TGCAGTGCTAGACCCGTCGGGGCCAACGTCCTGACTTTC. This gives the protein CSARPVGANVLTF. The chain recombines TRBV20-1 with TRBJ2-6, with D unresolved. V was trimmed by 2 bases and J by 4 bases, leaving 6 bases between them. The CDR3 consists of 13 residues. From germline, CDR1 is DFQATT and CDR2 SNEGSKA (reference sequence).

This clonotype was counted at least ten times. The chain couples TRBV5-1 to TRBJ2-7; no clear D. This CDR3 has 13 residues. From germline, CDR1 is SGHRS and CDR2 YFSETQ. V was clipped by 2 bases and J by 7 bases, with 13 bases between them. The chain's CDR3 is CASSFDTWLEQYF. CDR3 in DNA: TGCGCCAGCAGCTTCGACACCTGGTTAGAGCAGTACTTC. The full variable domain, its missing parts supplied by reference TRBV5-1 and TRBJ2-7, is KAGVTQTPRYLIKTRGQQVTLSCSPISGHRSVSWYQQTPGQGLQFLFEYFSETQRNKGNFPGRFSGRQFSNSRSEMNVSTLELGDSALYLCASSFDTWLEQYFGPGTRLTVT.